The subject of this entry is one T cell receptor (beta chain). Its target is not known. This sample stems from a study of shared clonotypes between healthy human individuals. Overall study context: The study enrolled a couple of women and three men aged 18 to 49. Whole-study results and caveats: For naive CD4 cells, roughly 5% of clonotypes were shared across a handful of donors. Collection of samples was limited to blood; tissue repertoires likely differ. Non-shared clonotypes were found to have lower generation probabilities than the clonotypes that were shared by all four of the sorted-subset donors.

Measured with immunoSEQ multiplex PCR; TCRdb has only the in-frame clones, and not every one. The sample holds some 2.1 million clones, 95% seen once. The CDR3 length is 15 residues. Trimming cost V 5 bases and J 2 bases, with 16 bases left between them. The germline V gene has CDR1 SGHVS and CDR2 FQNEAQ. Sequencing was carried out using naive CD4+ T cells sorted from blood. Subset indicated: CD45RA+ positively selected. The TCR sequence derives from a man aged 18 to 30 in good health. The chain joins TRBV7-8 to TRBJ2-7; the D gene is possibly TRBD1 (5 bases). The CDR3 nucleotides read TGTGCCAGCAGCCCCCGGCAGGGCATACCCTACGAGCAGTACTTC. It translates to CASSPRQGIPYEQYF.